These 10 T cell receptor beta chains originate from one sample sequenced in a study of tumor and adjacent non-tumor tissue in lung cancer (dated by TCRdb to the late 2010s). Bulk unsorted tissue served as the source for RNA extraction, and RNA quality was assessed using a NanoDrop ND-1000 and an Agilent 2100. The library was made by multiplex PCR. TCRdb lists the instrument as Illumina HiSeq 2500. TCRbeta libraries were built by three rounds of nested PCR using primers (Table S4), following protocols modified from ARM-PCR. The raw public data were reprocessed by TCRdb itself: fastp quality trimming at Q25, MiXCR clonotype calling, in-frame beta chains only. Merged by CDR3 protein, the rows form single entries marked with the most common genes and DNA. The sample records about 93,000 distinct CDR3 sequences, roughly 70% of which are singletons. The top ten clones comprise approximately 16% of the sample.

Material: lung tumor tissue. Receptors were obtained from a man aged 55 to 70 with non-small cell lung cancer.

The chain combines TRBV5-1 with TRBJ1-5, with D unclear. Looked up from germline, CDR1 is SGHRS and CDR2 is YFSETQ. Trimming removed 2 bases from V and 4 bases from J, with 7 bases in between. The CDR3 extends over 13 amino acids. The CDR3: CASSFNRNQPQHF. CDR3 sequence (DNA): TGCGCCAGCAGCTTCAATAGAAATCAGCCCCAGCATTTT. Variable domain in full (rest from reference TRBV5-1 and TRBJ1-5): KAGVTQTPRYLIKTRGQQVTLSCSPISGHRSVSWYQQTPGQGLQFLFEYFSETQRNKGNFPGRFSGRQFSNSRSEMNVSTLELGDSALYLCASSFNRNQPQHFGDGTRLSIL.

A word on this clonotype: One end of the junction is discordant with germline, which a read error may explain. The rearrangement joins TRBV4-2 to TRBJ1-1; a possible D gene is TRBD1 (5 bases). Per the germline V gene, CDR1 is LGHNA and CDR2 is YNFKEQ. CDR3 length equals 17 residues. The CDR3 sequence: CAISLATQGMGNTEAFF. The DNA for the CDR3 is TGTGCCATCAGCCTAGCGACCCAGGGTATGGGGAACACTGAAGCTTTCTTT.

A note on this clonotype: The missing conserved phenylalanine or tryptophan at the end of this CDR3 makes a read error likely. The V gene is TRBV12-3 or TRBV12-4, the J gene TRBJ2-7; D not resolved. The CDR3 is 13 amino acids. V was shortened by 7 bases and J by 6 bases, with 16 bases between the two germline ends. The CDR3 protein is CASTFSPGGEQYS. DNA of the CDR3: TGTGCCAGCACCTTCAGCCCGGGCGGCGAGCAGTACTCC.

V gene TRBV2 combines with J gene TRBJ2-5; 11 bases line up with TRBD2. V lost 6 bases, J lost 2 bases, and 5 bases stayed unmatched. CDR1 and CDR2 (germline): SNHLY, FYNNEI. The CDR3 sequence is 15 residues long. The chain's CDR3 is CASRGLAGQQETQYF. The CDR3 region has the DNA TGTGCCAGCAGAGGACTAGCGGGCCAACAAGAGACCCAGTACTTC.

This chain connects TRBV12-3 or TRBV12-4 to TRBJ2-3, with D possibly matching TRBD2 (6 bases). This CDR3 spans 17 amino acids. The germline V and J ends were trimmed by 6 bases and 2 bases, with 21 bases remaining between them. The CDR3 spells CASSLRLAEGITDTQYF. Written as DNA, the CDR3 is TGTGCCAGCAGCCTTAGGTTGGCGGAGGGGATCACAGATACGCAGTATTTT.

A word on this clonotype: An end of the junction differs from the germline gene, which may be a read error. V usage is TRBV7-8 and J usage is TRBJ1-2; D is uncertain. This CDR3 contains 13 residues. Germline CDR1 and CDR2: SGHVS and FQNEAQ. The CDR3 region is CASSLDGGYVYTF. CDR3 DNA sequence: TGTGCCAGCAGCTTAGACGGCGGCTATGTCTACACCTTC.

In its sample, this clonotype was seen once. The junction departs from the called germline gene at one end, perhaps through a read error. J is TRBJ1-2 and V is TRBV6-2 or TRBV6-3, with 10 bases matching TRBD1. Germline values: CDR1 MNHEY, CDR2 SVGEGT. The CDR3 has 15 residues. The CDR3, as DNA: TGTGCCAGCAGGCCTACCGGGACAGGGGACTATGGCTGCGCCTTC. Its protein product is CASRPTGTGDYGCAF.

This clonotype was seen many times. The V and J genes are TRBV6-5 and TRBJ2-7, with 7 bases fitting TRBD1. J was trimmed by 0 bases and V by 5 bases; bases with no gene match: 4. This CDR3 spans 14 amino acids. Germline assignment: CDR1 MNHEY and CDR2 SVGAGI. The CDR3 DNA is TGTGCCAGCAGTAGAGGGGGCCCCTCCTACGAGCAGTACTTC. As protein: CASSRGGPSYEQYF.

Remarks on this clonotype: A read error may account for a junction end that differs from germline. The CDR3 nucleotides are TGTGCCATCAGTCCCACTAGTGCCGTCACCGAGGAGCTGTTTTTT. Amino acids: CAISPTSAVTEELFF. The chain uses TRBV10-3 and TRBJ2-2, with a tentative D call TRBD2 (5 bases). Germline lookup yields CDR1 ENHRY and CDR2 SYGVKD. This CDR3 spans 15 amino acids.

This clonotype was recorded only once. Being one base from a much bigger clone, this may be a read error. The chain has TRBV7-8 and TRBJ1-4, with D unclear. This CDR3 region has 16 residues. Germline V gene data show CDR1 as SGHVS and CDR2 as FQNEAQ. Deletions cut 5 bases from V and 7 bases from J, with 20 bases between. CDR3 protein: CASSPPEKSNVEKLFF. CDR3 nucleotide sequence: TGTGCCAGCAGCCCACCAGAGAAGTCAAATGTTGAAAAACTGTTTTTT.